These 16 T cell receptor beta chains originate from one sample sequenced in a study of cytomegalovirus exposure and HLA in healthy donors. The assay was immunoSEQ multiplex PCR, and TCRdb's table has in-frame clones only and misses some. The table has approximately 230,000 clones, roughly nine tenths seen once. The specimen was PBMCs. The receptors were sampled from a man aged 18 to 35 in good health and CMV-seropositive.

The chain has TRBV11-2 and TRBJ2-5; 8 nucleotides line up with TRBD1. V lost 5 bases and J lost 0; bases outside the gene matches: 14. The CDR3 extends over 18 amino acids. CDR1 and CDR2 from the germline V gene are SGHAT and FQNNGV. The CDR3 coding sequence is TGTGCCAGCAGCATGGAGACAGGGGCAAGACGGTACCAAGAGACCCAGTACTTC. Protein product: CASSMETGARRYQETQYF.

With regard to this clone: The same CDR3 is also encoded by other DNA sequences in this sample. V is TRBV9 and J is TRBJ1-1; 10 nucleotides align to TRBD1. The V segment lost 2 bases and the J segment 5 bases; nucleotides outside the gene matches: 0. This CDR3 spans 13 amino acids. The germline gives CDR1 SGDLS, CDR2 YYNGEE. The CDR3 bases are TGTGCCAGCAGCGTGGACAGGGGGACTGAAGCTTTCTTT. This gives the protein CASSVDRGTEAFF.

The CDR3 sequence is CAWSWGRGQVDTQYF. In DNA form, the CDR3 reads TGTGCCTGGAGTTGGGGCAGGGGGCAGGTAGATACGCAGTATTTT. This chain links TRBV30 with TRBJ2-3; 8 bases match TRBD1. Trimming took 2 bases from V and 5 from J; bases not matched to a gene: 9. Per the germline V gene, CDR1 is GTSNPN and CDR2 is SVGIG (reference sequence). The CDR3 spans 15 residues. Full variable domain (remainder filled in from reference TRBV30 and TRBJ2-3): SQTIHQWPATLVQPVGSPLSLECTVEGTSNPNLYWYRQAAGRGLQLLFYSVGIGQISSEVPQNLSASRPQDRQFILSSKKLLLSDSGFYLCAWSWGRGQVDTQYFGPGTRLTVL.

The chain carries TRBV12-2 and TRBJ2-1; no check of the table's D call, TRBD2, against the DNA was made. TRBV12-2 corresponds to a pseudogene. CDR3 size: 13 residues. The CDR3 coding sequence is TGTAGGGACCGGGCGGGAGTGGGAAGTGAGCAGTTCTTC. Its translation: CRDRAGVGSEQFF.

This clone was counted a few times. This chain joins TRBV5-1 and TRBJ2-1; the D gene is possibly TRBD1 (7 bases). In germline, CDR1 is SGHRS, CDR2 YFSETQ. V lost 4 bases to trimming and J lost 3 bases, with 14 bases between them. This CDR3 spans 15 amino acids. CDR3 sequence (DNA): TGCGCCAGCAGCGCGGAGGGGGCCGACTACAATGAGCAGTTCTTC. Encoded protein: CASSAEGADYNEQFF.

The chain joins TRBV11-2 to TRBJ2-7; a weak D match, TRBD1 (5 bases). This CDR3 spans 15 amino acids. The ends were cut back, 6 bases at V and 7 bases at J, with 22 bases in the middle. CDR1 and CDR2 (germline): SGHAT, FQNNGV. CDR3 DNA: TGTGCCAGCAGTAGATGGGGTCAGGGTTGGGAAGAGCAGTACTTC. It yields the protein CASSRWGQGWEEQYF. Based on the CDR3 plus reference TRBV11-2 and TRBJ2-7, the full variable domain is EAGVAQSPRYKIIEKRQSVAFWCNPISGHATLYWYQQILGQGPKLLIQFQNNGVVDDSQLPKDRFSAERLKGVDSTLKIQPAKLEDSAVYLCASSRWGQGWEEQYFGPGTRLTVT.

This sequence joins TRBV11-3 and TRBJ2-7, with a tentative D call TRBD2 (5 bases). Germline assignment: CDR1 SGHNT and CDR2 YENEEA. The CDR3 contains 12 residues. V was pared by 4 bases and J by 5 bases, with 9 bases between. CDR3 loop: CASSSSGNEQYF. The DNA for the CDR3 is TGTGCCAGCAGCTCCTCGGGGAACGAGCAGTACTTC.

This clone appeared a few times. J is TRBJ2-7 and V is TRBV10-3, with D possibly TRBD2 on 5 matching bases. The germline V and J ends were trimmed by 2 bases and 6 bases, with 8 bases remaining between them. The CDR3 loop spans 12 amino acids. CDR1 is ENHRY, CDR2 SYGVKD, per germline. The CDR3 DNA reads TGTGCCATCAGTGAGACTAGAGGCGAGCAGTACTTC. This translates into CAISETRGEQYF.

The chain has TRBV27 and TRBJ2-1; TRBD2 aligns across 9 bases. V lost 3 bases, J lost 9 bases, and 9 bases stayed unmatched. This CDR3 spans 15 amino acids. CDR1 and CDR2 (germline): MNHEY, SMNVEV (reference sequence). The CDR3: CASSFRFGTSTEQFF. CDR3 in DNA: TGTGCCAGCAGTTTCAGGTTTGGGACTAGCACTGAGCAGTTCTTC.

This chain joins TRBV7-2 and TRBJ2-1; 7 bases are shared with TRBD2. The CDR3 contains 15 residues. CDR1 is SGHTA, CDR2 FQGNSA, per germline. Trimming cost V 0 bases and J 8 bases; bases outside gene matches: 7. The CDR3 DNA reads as TGTGCCAGCAGCTTAGCGGTGGGAGGGCCGGATGAGCAGTTCTTC. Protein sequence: CASSLAVGGPDEQFF.

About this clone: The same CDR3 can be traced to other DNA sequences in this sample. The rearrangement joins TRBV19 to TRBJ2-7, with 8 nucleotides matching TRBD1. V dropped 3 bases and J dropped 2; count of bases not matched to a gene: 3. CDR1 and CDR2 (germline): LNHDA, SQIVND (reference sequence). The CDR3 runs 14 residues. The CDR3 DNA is TGTGCCAGTAGTATTGGGACAGGACCCTACGAGCAGTACTTC. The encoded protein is CASSIGTGPYEQYF. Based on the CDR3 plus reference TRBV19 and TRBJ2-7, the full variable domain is DGGITQSPKYLFRKEGQNVTLSCEQNLNHDAMYWYRQDPGQGLRLIYYSQIVNDFQKGDIAEGYSVSREKKESFPLTVTSAQKNPTAFYLCASSIGTGPYEQYFGPGTRLTVT.

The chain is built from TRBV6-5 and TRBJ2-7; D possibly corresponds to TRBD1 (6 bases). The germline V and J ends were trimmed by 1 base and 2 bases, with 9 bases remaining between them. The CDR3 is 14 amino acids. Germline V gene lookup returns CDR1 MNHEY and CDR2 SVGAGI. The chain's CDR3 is CASSYYAGAYEQYF. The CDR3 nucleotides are TGTGCCAGCAGTTACTATGCAGGGGCCTACGAGCAGTACTTC.

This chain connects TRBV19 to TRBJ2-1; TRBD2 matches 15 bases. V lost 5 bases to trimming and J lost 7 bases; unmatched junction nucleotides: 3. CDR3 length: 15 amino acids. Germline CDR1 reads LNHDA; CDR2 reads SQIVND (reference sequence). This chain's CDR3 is CASSRTSGRGNEQFF. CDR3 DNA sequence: TGTGCCAGTAGTCGGACTAGCGGGAGGGGGAATGAGCAGTTCTTC.

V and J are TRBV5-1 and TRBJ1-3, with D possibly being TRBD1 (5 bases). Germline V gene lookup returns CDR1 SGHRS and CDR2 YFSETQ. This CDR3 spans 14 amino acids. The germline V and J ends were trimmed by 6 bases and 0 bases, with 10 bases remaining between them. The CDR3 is CASKLGTSGNTIYF. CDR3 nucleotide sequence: TGCGCCAGCAAGTTAGGGACCTCTGGAAACACCATATATTTT. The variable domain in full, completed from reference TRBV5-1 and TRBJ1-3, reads KAGVTQTPRYLIKTRGQQVTLSCSPISGHRSVSWYQQTPGQGLQFLFEYFSETQRNKGNFPGRFSGRQFSNSRSEMNVSTLELGDSALYLCASKLGTSGNTIYFGEGSWLTVV.

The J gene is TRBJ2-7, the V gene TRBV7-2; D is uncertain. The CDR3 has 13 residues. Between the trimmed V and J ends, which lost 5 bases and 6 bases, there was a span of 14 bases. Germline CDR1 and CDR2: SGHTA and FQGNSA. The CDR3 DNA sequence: TGTGCCAGCAGCACCCCGGGCACTGTCGAGCAGTACTTC. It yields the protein CASSTPGTVEQYF. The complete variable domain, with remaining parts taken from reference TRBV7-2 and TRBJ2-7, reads GAGVSQSPSNKVTEKGKDVELRCDPISGHTALYWYRQSLGQGLEFLIYFQGNSAPDKSGLPSDRFSAERTGGSVSTLTIQRTQQEDSAVYLCASSTPGTVEQYFGPGTRLTVT.

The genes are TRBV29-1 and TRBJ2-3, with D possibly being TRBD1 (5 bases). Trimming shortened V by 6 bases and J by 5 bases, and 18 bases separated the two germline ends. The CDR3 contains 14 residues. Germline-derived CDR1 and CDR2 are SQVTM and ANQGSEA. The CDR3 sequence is CSVTDSLQGDTQYF. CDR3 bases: TGCAGCGTGACAGACAGCCTTCAGGGAGATACGCAGTATTTT.